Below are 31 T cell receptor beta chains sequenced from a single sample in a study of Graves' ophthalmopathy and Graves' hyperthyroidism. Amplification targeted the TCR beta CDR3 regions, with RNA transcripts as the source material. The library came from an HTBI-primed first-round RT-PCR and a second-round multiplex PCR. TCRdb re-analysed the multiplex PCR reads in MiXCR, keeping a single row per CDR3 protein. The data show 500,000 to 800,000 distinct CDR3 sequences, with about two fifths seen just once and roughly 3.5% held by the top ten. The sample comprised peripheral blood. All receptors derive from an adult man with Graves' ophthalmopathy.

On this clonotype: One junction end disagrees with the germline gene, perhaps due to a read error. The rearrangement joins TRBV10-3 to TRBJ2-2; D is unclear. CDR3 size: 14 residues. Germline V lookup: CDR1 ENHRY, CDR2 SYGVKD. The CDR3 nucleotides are TGTGCCAGCAGTGAACTCCTAGTGTCCGGGGAGCTGTTTTTT. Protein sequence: CASSELLVSGELFF.

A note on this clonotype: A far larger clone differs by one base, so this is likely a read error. CDR3 coding DNA: TGTGCCAGCAGCTTAGGGGCGGCGAACACTGAAGCTCTCTTT. Protein sequence: CASSLGAANTEALF. The chain carries TRBV7-9 and TRBJ1-1, with unresolved D. CDR3 size: 14 residues. Looked up from germline, CDR1 is SEHNR and CDR2 is FQNEAQ (reference sequence).

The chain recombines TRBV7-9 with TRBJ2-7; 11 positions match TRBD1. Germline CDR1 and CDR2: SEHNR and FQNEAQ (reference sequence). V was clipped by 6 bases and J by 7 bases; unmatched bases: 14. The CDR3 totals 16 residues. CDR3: CASSPGDRGRAGEQYF. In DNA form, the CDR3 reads TGTGCCAGCAGTCCCGGGGACAGGGGGAGGGCCGGAGAGCAGTACTTC.

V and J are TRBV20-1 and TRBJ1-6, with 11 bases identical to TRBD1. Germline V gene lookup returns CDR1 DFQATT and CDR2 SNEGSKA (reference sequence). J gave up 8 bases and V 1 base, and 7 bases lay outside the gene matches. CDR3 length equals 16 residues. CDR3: CSARGPGQGGDSPLHF. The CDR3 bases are TGCAGTGCTAGAGGCCCGGGACAGGGGGGGGATTCACCCCTCCACTTT.

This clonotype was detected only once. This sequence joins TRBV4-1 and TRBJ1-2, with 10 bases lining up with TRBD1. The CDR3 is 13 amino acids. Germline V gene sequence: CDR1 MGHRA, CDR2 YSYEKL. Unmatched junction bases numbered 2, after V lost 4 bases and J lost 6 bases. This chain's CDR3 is CASSRGTGDGYTF. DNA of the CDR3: TGCGCCAGCAGCCGCGGGACAGGGGATGGCTACACCTTC.

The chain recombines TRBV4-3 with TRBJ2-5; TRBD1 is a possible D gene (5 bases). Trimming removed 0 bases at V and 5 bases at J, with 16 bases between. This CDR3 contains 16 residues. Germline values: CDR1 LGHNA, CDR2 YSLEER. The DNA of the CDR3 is TGCGCCAGCAGCCAAGATTTGGGGCGTTTGGAGGAGACCCAGTACTTC. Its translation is CASSQDLGRLEETQYF.

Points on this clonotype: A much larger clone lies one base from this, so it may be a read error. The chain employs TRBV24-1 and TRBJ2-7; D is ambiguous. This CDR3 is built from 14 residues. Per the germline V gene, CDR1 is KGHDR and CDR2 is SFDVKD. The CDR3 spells CATSDLKSPYVQYF. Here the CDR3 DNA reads TGTGCCACCAGTGATTTGAAGTCGCCTTACGTGCAGTACTTC.

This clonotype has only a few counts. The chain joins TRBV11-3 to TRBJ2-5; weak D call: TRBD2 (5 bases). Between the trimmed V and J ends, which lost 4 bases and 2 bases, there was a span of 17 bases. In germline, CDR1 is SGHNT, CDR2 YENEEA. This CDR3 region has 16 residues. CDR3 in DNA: TGTGCCAGCAGCTCCCCTCGCCGGACTGTACAAGAGACCCAGTACTTC. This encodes CASSSPRRTVQETQYF.

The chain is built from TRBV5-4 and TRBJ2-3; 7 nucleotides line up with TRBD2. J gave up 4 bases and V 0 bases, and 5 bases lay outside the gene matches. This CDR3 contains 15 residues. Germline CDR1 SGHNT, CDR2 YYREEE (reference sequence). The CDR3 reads CASSLAGAGPDTQYF. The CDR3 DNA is TGTGCCAGCAGCTTGGCAGGAGCGGGACCAGATACGCAGTATTTT. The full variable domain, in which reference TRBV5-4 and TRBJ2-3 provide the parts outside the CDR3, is ETGVTQSPTHLIKTRGQQVTLRCSSQSGHNTVSWYQQALGQGPQFIFQYYREEENGRGNFPPRFSGLQFPNYSSELNVNALELDDSALYLCASSLAGAGPDTQYFGPGTRLTVL.

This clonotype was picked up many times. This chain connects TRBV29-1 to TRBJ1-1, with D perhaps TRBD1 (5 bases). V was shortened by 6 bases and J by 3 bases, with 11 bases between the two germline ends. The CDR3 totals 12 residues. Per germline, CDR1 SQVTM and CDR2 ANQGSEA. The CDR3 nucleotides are TGCAGCGTAAGAGTGGGGGACACTGAAGCTTTCTTT. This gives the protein CSVRVGDTEAFF.

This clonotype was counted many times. The CDR3 loop is CASTPRPNTEAFF. In DNA form, the CDR3 reads TGTGCCAGCACTCCTAGACCGAACACTGAAGCTTTCTTT. The V call is TRBV12-3 or TRBV12-4, the J call TRBJ1-1, with no clear D. The ends were cut back, 7 bases at V and 1 base at J, with 10 bases in the middle. CDR3 size: 13 residues.

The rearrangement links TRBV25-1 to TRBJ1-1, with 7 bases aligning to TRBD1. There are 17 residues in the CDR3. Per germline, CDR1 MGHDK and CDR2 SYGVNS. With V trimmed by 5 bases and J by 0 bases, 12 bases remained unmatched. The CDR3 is CASSPWQGTVMNTEAFF. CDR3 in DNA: TGTGCCAGCAGTCCGTGGCAGGGGACAGTCATGAACACTGAAGCTTTCTTT.

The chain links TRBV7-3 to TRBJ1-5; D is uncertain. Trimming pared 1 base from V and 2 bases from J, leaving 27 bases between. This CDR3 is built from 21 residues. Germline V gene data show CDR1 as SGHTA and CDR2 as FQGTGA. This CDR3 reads CASSLRLGDLTISPCNQPQHF. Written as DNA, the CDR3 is TGTGCCAGCAGCTTAAGGCTCGGGGATCTAACAATCTCCCCCTGCAATCAGCCCCAGCATTTT.

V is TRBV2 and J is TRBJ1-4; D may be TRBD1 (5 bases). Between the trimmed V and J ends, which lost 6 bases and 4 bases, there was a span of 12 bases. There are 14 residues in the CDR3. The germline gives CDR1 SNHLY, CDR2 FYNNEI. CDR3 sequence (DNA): TGTGCCAGCAGAGTTGATGGGGGTAATGAAAAACTGTTTTTT. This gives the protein CASRVDGGNEKLFF.

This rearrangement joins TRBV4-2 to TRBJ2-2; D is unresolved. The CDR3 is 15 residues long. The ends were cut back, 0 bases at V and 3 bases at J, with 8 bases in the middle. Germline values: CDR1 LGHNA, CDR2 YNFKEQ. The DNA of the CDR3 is TGTGCCAGCAGCCAAGAGATTCTCTACACCGGGGAGCTGTTTTTT. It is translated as CASSQEILYTGELFF.

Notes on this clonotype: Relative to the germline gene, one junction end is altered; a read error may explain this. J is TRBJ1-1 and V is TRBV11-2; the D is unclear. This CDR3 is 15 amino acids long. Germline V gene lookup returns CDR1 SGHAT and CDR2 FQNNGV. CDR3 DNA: TGTGCCAGCAGCCCGCTTTCTGGAGAGAACGCTGAAGCTTTCTTT. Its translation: CASSPLSGENAEAFF.

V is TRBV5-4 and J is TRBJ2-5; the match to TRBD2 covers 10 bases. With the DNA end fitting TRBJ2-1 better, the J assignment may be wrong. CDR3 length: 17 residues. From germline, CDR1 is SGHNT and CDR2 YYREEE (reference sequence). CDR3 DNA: TGTGCCAGCAGCAGGGGTACACTAGCGGGGAACTACAATGAGCAGTTCTTC. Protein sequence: CASSRGTLAGNYNEQFF.

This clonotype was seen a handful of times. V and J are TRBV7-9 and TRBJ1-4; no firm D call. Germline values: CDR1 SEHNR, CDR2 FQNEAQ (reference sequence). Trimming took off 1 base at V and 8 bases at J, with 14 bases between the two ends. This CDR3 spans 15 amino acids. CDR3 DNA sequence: TGTGCCAGCAGCTTAGGAGAGAGTCTATCGGAAAAACTGTTTTTT. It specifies CASSLGESLSEKLFF. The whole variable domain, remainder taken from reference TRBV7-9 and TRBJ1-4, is DTGVSQNPRHKITKRGQNVTFRCDPISEHNRLYWYRQTLGQGPEFLTYFQNEAQLEKSRLLSDRFSAERPKGSFSTLEIQRTEQGDSAMYLCASSLGESLSEKLFFGSGTQLSVL.

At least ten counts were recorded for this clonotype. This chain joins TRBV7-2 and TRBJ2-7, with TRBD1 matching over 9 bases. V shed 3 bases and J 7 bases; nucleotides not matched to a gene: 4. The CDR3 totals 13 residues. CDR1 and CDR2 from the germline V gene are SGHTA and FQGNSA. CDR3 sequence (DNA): TGTGCCAGCAGCTTTCGACAGGGGGGGGAGCAGTACTTC. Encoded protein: CASSFRQGGEQYF.

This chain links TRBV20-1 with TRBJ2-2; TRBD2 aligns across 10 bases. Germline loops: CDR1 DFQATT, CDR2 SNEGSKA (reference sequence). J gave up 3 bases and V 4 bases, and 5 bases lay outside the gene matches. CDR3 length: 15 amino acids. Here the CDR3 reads CSAKASGRDTGELFF. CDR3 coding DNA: TGCAGTGCTAAAGCTAGCGGGAGAGACACCGGGGAGCTGTTTTTT.

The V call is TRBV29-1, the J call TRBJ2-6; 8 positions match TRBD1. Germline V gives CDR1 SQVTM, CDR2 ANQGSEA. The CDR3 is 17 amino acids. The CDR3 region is CSVDGGQVPSGANVLTF. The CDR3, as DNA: TGCAGTGTCGATGGGGGACAGGTCCCCTCTGGGGCCAACGTCCTGACTTTC.

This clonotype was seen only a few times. The CDR3 here is CASNPPGGQETQYF. CDR3 DNA sequence: TGTGCCAGCAACCCCCCAGGGGGGCAAGAGACCCAGTACTTC. This chain uses TRBV3-1 with TRBJ2-5; weak D call: TRBD1 (7 bases). Germline loops: CDR1 LGHDT, CDR2 YNNKEL (reference sequence). The V end was cut by 7 bases, the J end by 2 bases, with 14 bases between. The CDR3 runs 14 residues.

DNA of the CDR3: TGTGCCAGTAGTATAGGACAGGACGACTATGGCTACACCTTC. Translated: CASSIGQDDYGYTF. The J gene is TRBJ1-2, the V gene TRBV19, with TRBD1 as a possible D gene (6 bases). CDR1 is LNHDA and CDR2 is SQIVND in the germline V gene (reference sequence). This CDR3 comprises 14 residues. V dropped 1 base and J dropped 3 bases, with 9 bases sitting between them. Based on the CDR3 plus reference TRBV19 and TRBJ1-2, the full variable domain is DGGITQSPKYLFRKEGQNVTLSCEQNLNHDAMYWYRQDPGQGLRLIYYSQIVNDFQKGDIAEGYSVSREKKESFPLTVTSAQKNPTAFYLCASSIGQDDYGYTFGSGTRLTVV.

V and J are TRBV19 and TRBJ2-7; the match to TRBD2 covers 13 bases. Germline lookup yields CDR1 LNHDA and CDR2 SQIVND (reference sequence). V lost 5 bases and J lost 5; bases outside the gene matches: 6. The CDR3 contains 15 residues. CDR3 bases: TGTGCCAGTAGTGACGCACTAGCGGGAGGGGACGAGCAGTACTTC. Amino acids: CASSDALAGGDEQYF.

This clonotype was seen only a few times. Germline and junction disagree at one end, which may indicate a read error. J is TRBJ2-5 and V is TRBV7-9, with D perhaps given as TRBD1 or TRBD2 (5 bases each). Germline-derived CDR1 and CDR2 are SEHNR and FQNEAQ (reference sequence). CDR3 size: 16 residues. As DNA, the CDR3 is TGCGCCAGCAGCTTGGAAATGAGGGGCGGGTTAGAGACCCAGTACTTC. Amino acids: CASSLEMRGGLETQYF.

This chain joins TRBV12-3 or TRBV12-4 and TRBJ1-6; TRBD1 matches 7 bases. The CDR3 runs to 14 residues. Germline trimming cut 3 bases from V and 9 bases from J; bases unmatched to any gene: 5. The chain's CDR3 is CASSFTGAASPLHF. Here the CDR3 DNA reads TGTGCCAGCAGTTTTACAGGGGCGGCTTCACCCCTCCACTTT.

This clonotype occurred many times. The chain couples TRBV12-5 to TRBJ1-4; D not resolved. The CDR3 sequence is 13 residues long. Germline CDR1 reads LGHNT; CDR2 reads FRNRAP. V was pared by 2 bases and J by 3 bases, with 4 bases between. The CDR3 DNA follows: TGTGCTAGTGGTTTGTGGGCTAATGAAAAACTGTTTTTT. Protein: CASGLWANEKLFF.

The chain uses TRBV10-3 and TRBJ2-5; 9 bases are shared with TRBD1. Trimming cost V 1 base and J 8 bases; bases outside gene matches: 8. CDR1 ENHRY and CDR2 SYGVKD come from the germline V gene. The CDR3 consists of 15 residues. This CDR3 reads CAISELVEGQGTQYF. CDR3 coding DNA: TGTGCCATCAGTGAGTTGGTAGAGGGACAGGGTACCCAGTACTTC.

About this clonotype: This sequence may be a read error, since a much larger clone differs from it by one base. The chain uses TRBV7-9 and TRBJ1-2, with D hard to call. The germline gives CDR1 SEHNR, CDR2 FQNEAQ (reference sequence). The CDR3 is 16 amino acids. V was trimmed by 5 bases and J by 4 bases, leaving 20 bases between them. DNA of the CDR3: TGTGCCAGCAGCCCGACTCGGATGGAGTCTTCCTATGGCTACACCTTC. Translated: CASSPTRMESSYGYTF.

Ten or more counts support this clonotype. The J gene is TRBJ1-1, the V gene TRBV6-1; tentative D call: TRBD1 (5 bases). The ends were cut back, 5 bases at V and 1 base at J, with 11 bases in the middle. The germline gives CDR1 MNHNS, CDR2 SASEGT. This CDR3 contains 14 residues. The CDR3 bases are TGTGCCAGCAGTTATAGGGGTACGAACACTGAAGCTTTCTTT. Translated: CASSYRGTNTEAFF.

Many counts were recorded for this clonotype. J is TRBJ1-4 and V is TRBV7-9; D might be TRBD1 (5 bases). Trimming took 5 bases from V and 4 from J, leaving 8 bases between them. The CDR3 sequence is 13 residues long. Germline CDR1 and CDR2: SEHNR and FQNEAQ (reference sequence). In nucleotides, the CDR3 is TGTGCCAGCAGCGGGACCCTTAATGAAAAACTGTTTTTT. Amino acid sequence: CASSGTLNEKLFF.